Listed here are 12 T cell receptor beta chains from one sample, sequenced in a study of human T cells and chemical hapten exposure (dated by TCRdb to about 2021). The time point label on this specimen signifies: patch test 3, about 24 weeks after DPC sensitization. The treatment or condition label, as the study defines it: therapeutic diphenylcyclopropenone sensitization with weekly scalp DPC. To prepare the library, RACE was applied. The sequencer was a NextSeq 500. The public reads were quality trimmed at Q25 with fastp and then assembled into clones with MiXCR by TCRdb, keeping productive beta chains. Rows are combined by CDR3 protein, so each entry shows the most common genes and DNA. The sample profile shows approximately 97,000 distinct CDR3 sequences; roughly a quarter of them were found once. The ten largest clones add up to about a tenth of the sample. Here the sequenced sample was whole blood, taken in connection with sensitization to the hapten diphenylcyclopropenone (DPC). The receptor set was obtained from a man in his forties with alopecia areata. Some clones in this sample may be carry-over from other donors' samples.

The CDR3 region has the DNA TGTGCCAGCAGGGGGACTAGCGGGAGGAACATTCAGTACTTC. Residues: CASRGTSGRNIQYF. The chain carries TRBV28 and TRBJ2-4; 15 bases are a match to TRBD2. CDR1 is MDHEN, CDR2 SYDVKM, per germline. This CDR3 contains 14 residues. Trimming cost V 6 bases and J 7 bases; bases outside gene matches: 1.

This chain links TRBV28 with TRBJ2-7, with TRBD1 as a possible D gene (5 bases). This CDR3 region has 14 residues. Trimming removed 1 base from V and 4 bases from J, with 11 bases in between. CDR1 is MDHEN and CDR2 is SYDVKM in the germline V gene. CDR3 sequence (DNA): TGTGCCAGCAGTTTATCCGGACACCGTTACGAGCAGTACTTC. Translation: CASSLSGHRYEQYF.

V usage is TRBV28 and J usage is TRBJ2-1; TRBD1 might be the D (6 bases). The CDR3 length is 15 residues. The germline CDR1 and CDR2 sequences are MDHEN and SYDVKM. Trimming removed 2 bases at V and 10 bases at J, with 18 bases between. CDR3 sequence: CASSLQGPPGLEQFF. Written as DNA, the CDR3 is TGTGCCAGCAGTTTACAGGGGCCTCCTGGTCTGGAGCAGTTCTTC. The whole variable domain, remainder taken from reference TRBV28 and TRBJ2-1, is DVKVTQSSRYLVKRTGEKVFLECVQDMDHENMFWYRQDPGLGLRLIYFSYDVKMKEKGDIPEGYSVSREKKERFSLILESASTNQTSMYLCASSLQGPPGLEQFFGPGTRLTVL.

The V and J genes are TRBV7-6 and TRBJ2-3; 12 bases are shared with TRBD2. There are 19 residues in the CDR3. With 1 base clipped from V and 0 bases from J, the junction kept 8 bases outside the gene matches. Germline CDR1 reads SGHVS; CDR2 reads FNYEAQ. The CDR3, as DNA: TGTGCCAGCAGCTTAGGAACTAGCGGGAGGCCCACTAGCACAGATACGCAGTATTTT. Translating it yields CASSLGTSGRPTSTDTQYF.

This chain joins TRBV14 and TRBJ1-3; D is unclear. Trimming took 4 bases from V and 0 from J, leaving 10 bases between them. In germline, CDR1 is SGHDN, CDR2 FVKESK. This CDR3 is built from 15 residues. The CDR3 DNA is TGTGCCAGCAGCCTTAACAGCCCCTCTGGAAACACCATATATTTT. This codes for CASSLNSPSGNTIYF.

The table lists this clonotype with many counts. The CDR3 region is CASSQVSGQGETQYF. In DNA form, the CDR3 reads TGTGCCAGCAGCCAGGTCTCAGGGCAAGGAGAGACCCAGTACTTC. This chain uses TRBV7-9 with TRBJ2-5, with D perhaps matching TRBD1 (5 bases). The germline V gene has CDR1 SEHNR and CDR2 FQNEAQ (reference sequence). Trimming removed 5 bases from V and 4 bases from J, with 17 bases in between. The CDR3 is 15 amino acids.

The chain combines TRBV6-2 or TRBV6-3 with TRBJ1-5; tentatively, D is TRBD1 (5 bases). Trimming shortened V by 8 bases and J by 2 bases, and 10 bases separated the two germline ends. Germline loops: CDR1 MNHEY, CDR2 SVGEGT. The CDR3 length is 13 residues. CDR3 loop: CASSGVGNQPQHF. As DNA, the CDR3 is TGTGCCAGCTCGGGGGTGGGCAATCAGCCCCAGCATTTT.

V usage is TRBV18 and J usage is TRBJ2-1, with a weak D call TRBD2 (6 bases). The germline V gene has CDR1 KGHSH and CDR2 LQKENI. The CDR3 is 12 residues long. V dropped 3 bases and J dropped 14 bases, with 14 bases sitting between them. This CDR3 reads CASSPGGESEFF. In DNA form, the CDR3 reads TGTGCCAGCTCACCCGGCGGGGAGAGTGAGTTCTTC.

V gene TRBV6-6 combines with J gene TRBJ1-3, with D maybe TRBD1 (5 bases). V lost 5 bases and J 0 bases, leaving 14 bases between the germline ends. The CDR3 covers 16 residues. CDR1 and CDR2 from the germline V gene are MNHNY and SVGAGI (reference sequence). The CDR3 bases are TGTGCCAGCAGTCGGGACCGACCTAGCTCTGGAAACACCATATATTTT. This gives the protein CASSRDRPSSGNTIYF.

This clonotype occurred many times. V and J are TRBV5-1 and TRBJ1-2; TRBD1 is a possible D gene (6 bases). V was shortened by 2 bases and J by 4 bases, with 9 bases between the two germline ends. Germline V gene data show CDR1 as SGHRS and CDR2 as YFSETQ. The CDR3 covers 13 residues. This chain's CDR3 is CASSLGTIYGYTF. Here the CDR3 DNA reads TGCGCCAGCAGCTTAGGGACAATCTATGGCTACACCTTC.

The CDR3 protein is CASSQGRTVPYNEQFF. In nucleotides, the CDR3 is TGTGCCAGCAGCCAAGGCAGGACCGTACCCTACAATGAGCAGTTCTTC. This chain links TRBV3-1 with TRBJ2-1, with no clear D. This CDR3 region has 16 residues. The ends were cut back, 1 base at V and 2 bases at J, with 12 bases in the middle. Germline V lookup: CDR1 LGHDT, CDR2 YNNKEL (reference sequence).

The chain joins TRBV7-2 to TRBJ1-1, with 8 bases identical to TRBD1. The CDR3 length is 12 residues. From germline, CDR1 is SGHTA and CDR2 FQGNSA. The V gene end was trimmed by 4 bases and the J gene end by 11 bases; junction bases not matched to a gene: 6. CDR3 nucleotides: TGTGCCAGCAGCTGGACCCAGGGGGCGGCTTTCTTT. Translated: CASSWTQGAAFF. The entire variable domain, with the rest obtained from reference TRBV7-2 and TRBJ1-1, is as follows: GAGVSQSPSNKVTEKGKDVELRCDPISGHTALYWYRQSLGQGLEFLIYFQGNSAPDKSGLPSDRFSAERTGGSVSTLTIQRTQQEDSAVYLCASSWTQGAAFFGQGTRLTVV.